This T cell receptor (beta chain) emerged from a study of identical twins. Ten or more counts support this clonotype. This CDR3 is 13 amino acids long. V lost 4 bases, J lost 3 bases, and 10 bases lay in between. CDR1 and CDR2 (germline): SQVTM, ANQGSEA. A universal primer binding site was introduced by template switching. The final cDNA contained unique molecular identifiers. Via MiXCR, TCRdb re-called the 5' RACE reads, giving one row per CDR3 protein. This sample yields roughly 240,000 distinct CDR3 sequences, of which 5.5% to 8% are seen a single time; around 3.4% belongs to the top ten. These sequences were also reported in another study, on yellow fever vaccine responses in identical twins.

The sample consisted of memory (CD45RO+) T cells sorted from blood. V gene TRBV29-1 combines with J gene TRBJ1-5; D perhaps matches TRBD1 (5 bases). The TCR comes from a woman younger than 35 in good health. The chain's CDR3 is CSVAGSPNQPQHF. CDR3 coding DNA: TGCAGCGTTGCAGGGTCCCCCAATCAGCCCCAGCATTTT.